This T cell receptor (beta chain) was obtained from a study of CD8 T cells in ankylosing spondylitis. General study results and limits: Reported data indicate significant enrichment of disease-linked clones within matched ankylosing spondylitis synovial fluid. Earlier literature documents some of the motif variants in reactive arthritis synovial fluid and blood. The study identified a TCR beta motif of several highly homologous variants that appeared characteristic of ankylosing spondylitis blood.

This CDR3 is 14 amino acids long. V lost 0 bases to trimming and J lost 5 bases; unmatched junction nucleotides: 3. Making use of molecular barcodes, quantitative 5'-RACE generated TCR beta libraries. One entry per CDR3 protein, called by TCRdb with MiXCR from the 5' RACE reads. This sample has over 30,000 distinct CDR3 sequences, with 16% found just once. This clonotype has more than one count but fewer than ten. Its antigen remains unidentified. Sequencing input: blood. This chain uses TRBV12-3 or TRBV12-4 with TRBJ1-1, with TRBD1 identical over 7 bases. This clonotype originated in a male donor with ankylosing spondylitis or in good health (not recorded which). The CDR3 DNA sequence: TGTGCCAGCAGTTTAGCAGGGGGCGGAACTGAAGCTTTCTTT. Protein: CASSLAGGGTEAFF.